The table lists the clone carrying this T cell receptor (beta chain) with a few counts. Its antigen is not identified. The data belong to a study of early T cells in non-severe SARS-CoV-2 infection. Study overall: Chains were not paired, and sequencing was done on bulk RNA from unsorted whole blood.

The junction had 8 bases not matched to a gene; V was cut back by 7 bases and J by 0 bases. Germline V gives CDR1 LNHDA, CDR2 SQIVND (reference sequence). This CDR3 is 16 amino acids long. In the library, individual cDNA molecules carried attached unique molecular identifiers. TCRdb processed the 5' RACE reads anew with MiXCR; each CDR3 protein has one entry. Among 56,000 or so distinct CDR3 sequences listed, about 15% were seen once. General observations from the study: Anti-spike CD8 responses were favored in VDJdb matching, and private and CD4 specificities were missed.

This sequence joins TRBV19 and TRBJ2-1, with 8 nucleotides matching TRBD2. This TCR came from an adult who was a healthcare worker with PCR-confirmed SARS-CoV-2 infection or an uninfected control (not recorded which). This specimen was whole blood, taken at baseline. CDR3 loop: CASTLTAGASYNEQFF. DNA for the CDR3: TGTGCCAGTACTCTTACAGCGGGAGCCTCCTACAATGAGCAGTTCTTC. The whole variable domain, filled in from reference TRBV19 and TRBJ2-1, reads DGGITQSPKYLFRKEGQNVTLSCEQNLNHDAMYWYRQDPGQGLRLIYYSQIVNDFQKGDIAEGYSVSREKKESFPLTVTSAQKNPTAFYLCASTLTAGASYNEQFFGPGTRLTVL.